A single sample is the source of the 19 T cell receptor beta chains below, sequenced in a study of blood T cells in healthy people across ages. A second PCR of 7 to 11 cycles used a sample-barcoded 5' primer and a J-beta primer mix. TCRdb redid the calling of the 5' RACE reads with MiXCR, one entry per CDR3 protein. The sample has about 800,000 distinct CDR3 sequences, approximately 25% seen once. The same specimen was also included in a second study, on T cells of mothers and their children.

The sample taken for sequencing was blood. The source is a boy between 10 and 17 years old in good health.

This clonotype was detected only a few times. V gene TRBV20-1 combines with J gene TRBJ2-1; TRBD2 agrees at 15 bases. Trimming removed 5 bases from V and 9 bases from J; junction bases left unmatched: 14. CDR3 length: 17 amino acids. Germline assignment: CDR1 DFQATT and CDR2 SNEGSKA (reference sequence). CDR3 in DNA: TGCAGTGCTGGCGGACTAGCGGGGGGGCGTATGTATGTTGAGCAGTTCTTC. Protein sequence: CSAGGLAGGRMYVEQFF.

The V call is TRBV28, the J call TRBJ1-1; no clear D gene. From germline, CDR1 is MDHEN and CDR2 SYDVKM. The CDR3 covers 12 residues. V lost 2 bases and J 6 bases, leaving 7 bases between the germline ends. The CDR3 sequence: CASSLTVAEAFF. CDR3 in DNA: TGTGCCAGCAGTTTAACGGTTGCTGAAGCTTTCTTT.

The chain uses TRBV20-1 and TRBJ1-5; D is perhaps TRBD1 (5 bases). The CDR3 is 17 amino acids. The V gene's germline CDR1 is DFQATT and CDR2 SNEGSKA (reference sequence). V lost 0 bases to trimming and J lost 0 bases, with 15 bases between them. The CDR3 DNA is TGCAGTGCTAGAGAGTTCGGGACTGTCTATAGCAATCAGCCCCAGCATTTT. Translation: CSAREFGTVYSNQPQHF.

This clonotype was counted only a few times. V gene TRBV4-3 combines with J gene TRBJ2-3; TRBD1 matches 7 bases. The CDR3 sequence is 14 residues long. The V gene end was trimmed by 4 bases and the J gene end by 2 bases; junction bases not matched to a gene: 3. CDR1 and CDR2 (germline): LGHNA, YSLEER. The CDR3 coding sequence is TGCGCCAGCAGCCCGGACAGGTACACAGATACGCAGTATTTT. This sequence encodes CASSPDRYTDTQYF.

This clonotype was counted between two and nine times. The rearrangement uses TRBV7-2 and TRBJ1-6; D may be TRBD1 (5 bases). The V and J ends lost 8 bases and 9 bases respectively, with 14 bases between them. The CDR3 is made up of 13 amino acids. Germline CDR1 is SGHTA and CDR2 is FQGNSA. DNA of the CDR3: TGTGCCAGCGCTGGGCAGGGTAGTTCACCCCTCCACTTT. It is translated as CASAGQGSSPLHF.

This clonotype was seen more than once but under ten times. The chain carries TRBV20-1 and TRBJ2-1; 13 bases map to TRBD2. V trimming: 3 bases; J trimming: 5 bases; junction bases outside the gene matches: 10. Germline lookup yields CDR1 DFQATT and CDR2 SNEGSKA (reference sequence). This CDR3 is 17 amino acids long. CDR3 protein: CSASGTSGILLNNEQFF. The CDR3 DNA follows: TGCAGTGCTAGTGGGACTAGCGGGATCTTACTAAACAATGAGCAGTTCTTC.

This clonotype occurred a few times. The chain combines TRBV20-1 with TRBJ1-4; the D is unclear. V was trimmed by 0 bases and J by 2 bases, leaving 13 bases between them. In germline, CDR1 is DFQATT, CDR2 SNEGSKA (reference sequence). This CDR3 region has 16 residues. CDR3 in DNA: TGCAGTGCTAGAGATTTAGTGGGAGTGACTAATGAAAAACTGTTTTTT. This codes for CSARDLVGVTNEKLFF.

This chain links TRBV4-1 with TRBJ2-1; the D is unclear. CDR1 and CDR2 (germline): MGHRA, YSYEKL. V was cut by 0 bases and J by 10 bases, with 16 bases left in between. This CDR3 spans 15 amino acids. The CDR3: CASSQDGYSADEQFF. The CDR3 DNA follows: TGCGCCAGCAGCCAAGATGGGTACAGCGCCGACGAGCAGTTCTTC.

The rearrangement joins TRBV12-3 or TRBV12-4 to TRBJ2-2; 8 nucleotides align to TRBD2. The CDR3 has 15 amino acids. The V and J ends lost 7 bases and 6 bases, in that order; junction bases with no gene match: 10. CDR3 sequence: CASTPTAGVPGELFF. The CDR3 nucleotides read TGTGCCAGCACCCCCACAGCGGGAGTACCCGGGGAGCTGTTTTTT.

The gene calls are TRBV2 and TRBJ2-3; 8 bases map to TRBD2. CDR1 is SNHLY and CDR2 is FYNNEI in the germline V gene. V trimming: 10 bases; J trimming: 3 bases; junction bases outside the gene matches: 9. The CDR3 is 14 amino acids. The DNA for the CDR3 is TGTGCCACCGGGCTACTAGCGGAAACAGATACGCAGTATTTT. Protein: CATGLLAETDTQYF.

This clonotype was observed a few times. This sequence joins TRBV5-1 and TRBJ1-4, with 8 bases identical to TRBD1. Unmatched junction bases numbered 6, after V lost 1 base and J lost 7 bases. Germline CDR1 SGHRS, CDR2 YFSETQ. CDR3 size: 15 residues. CDR3 nucleotide sequence: TGCGCCAGCAGCTTGACCCAGGGGGCGGGTGAAAAACTGTTTTTT. This encodes CASSLTQGAGEKLFF.

This clonotype was recorded at least ten times. The V and J genes are TRBV11-2 and TRBJ2-5; D call uncertain. Germline V lookup: CDR1 SGHAT, CDR2 FQNNGV. This CDR3 spans 12 amino acids. Trimming stripped 0 bases from V and 5 bases from J, with 4 bases between. Here the CDR3 DNA reads TGTGCCAGCAGCTTAGATGCGGAGACCCAGTACTTC. It specifies CASSLDAETQYF.

A few counts support this clonotype. The chain links TRBV6-6 to TRBJ1-3, with a weak D call TRBD1 (5 bases). Germline CDR1 MNHNY, CDR2 SVGAGI (reference sequence). Trimming took 0 bases from V and 7 from J, leaving 10 bases between them. The CDR3 totals 14 residues. CDR3 amino acids: CASSYSQGWNTIYF. Written as DNA, the CDR3 is TGTGCCAGCAGTTACTCGCAGGGTTGGAACACCATATATTTT.

The chain combines TRBV7-2 with TRBJ2-1; D is undetermined. The CDR3 contains 11 residues. Germline CDR1 SGHTA, CDR2 FQGNSA. V lost 3 bases and J 10 bases, leaving 7 bases between the germline ends. The DNA of the CDR3 is TGTGCCAGCAGCTTGACCATGGAGCAGTTCTTC. This gives the protein CASSLTMEQFF.

The rearrangement links TRBV28 to TRBJ1-1; D ambiguous. V was trimmed by 8 bases and J by 0 bases, leaving 13 bases between them. Germline V gives CDR1 MDHEN, CDR2 SYDVKM. This CDR3 is 14 amino acids long. The CDR3 region has the DNA TGTGCCAGCTGCCCGGACGGGCTGAACACTGAAGCTTTCTTT. This gives the protein CASCPDGLNTEAFF.

V gene TRBV27 combines with J gene TRBJ2-1, with D perhaps TRBD1 or TRBD2 (5 bases each). The CDR3 length is 16 residues. V gave up 2 bases and J gave up 0 bases, with 11 bases separating them. Looked up from germline, CDR1 is MNHEY and CDR2 is SMNVEV (reference sequence). This CDR3 reads CASSLEGLNSYNEQFF. The CDR3 DNA reads as TGTGCCAGCAGTTTAGAGGGGCTAAACTCCTACAATGAGCAGTTCTTC.

The chain joins TRBV20-1 to TRBJ2-7, with D tentatively TRBD2 (5 bases). The CDR3 extends over 15 amino acids. The V end was cut by 5 bases, the J end by 4 bases, with 21 bases between. Germline assignment: CDR1 DFQATT and CDR2 SNEGSKA (reference sequence). The CDR3 sequence: CSAGDLLGIPYEQYF. Written as DNA, the CDR3 is TGCAGTGCTGGTGACCTCCTCGGGATACCTTACGAGCAGTACTTC.

The chain recombines TRBV6-5 with TRBJ1-1, with 11 bases that match TRBD1. The J segment lost 4 bases and the V segment lost 3 bases, leaving 16 bases of the junction unmatched. The CDR3 runs to 19 residues. From germline, CDR1 is MNHEY and CDR2 SVGAGI. The CDR3 sequence is CASSYRGTGGKVKATEAFF. The CDR3 DNA follows: TGTGCCAGCAGTTATCGAGGGACAGGGGGTAAGGTTAAGGCCACTGAAGCTTTCTTT.

The V call is TRBV12-3 or TRBV12-4, the J call TRBJ2-5; 9 nucleotides agree with TRBD1. This CDR3 region has 15 residues. After removal of 6 bases from V and 5 bases from J, the junction contained 10 bases not matched to a gene. This CDR3 is CASSPTGGRRETQYF. In nucleotides, the CDR3 is TGTGCCAGCAGCCCTACAGGGGGCCGGAGGGAGACCCAGTACTTC.